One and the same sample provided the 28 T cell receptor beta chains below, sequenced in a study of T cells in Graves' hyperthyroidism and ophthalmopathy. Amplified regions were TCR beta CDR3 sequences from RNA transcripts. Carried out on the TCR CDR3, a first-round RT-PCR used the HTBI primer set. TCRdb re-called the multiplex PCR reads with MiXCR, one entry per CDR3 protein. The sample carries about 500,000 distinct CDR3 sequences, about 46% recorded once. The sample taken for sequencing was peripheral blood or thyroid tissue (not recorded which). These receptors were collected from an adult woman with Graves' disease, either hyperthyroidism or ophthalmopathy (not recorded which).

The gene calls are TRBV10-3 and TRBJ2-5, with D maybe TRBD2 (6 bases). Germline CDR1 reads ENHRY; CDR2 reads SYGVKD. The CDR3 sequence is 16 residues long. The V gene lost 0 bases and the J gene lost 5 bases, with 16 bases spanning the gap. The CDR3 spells CAISESSGRTGETQYF. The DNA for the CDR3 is TGTGCCATCAGTGAGTCTAGCGGACGAACCGGGGAGACCCAGTACTTC.

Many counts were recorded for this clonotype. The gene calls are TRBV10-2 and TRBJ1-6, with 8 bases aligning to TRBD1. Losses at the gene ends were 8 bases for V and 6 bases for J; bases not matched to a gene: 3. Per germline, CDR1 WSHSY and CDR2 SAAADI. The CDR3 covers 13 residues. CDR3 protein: CASRGQGNSPLHF. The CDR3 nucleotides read TGCGCCAGCCGTGGACAGGGTAATTCACCCCTCCACTTT.

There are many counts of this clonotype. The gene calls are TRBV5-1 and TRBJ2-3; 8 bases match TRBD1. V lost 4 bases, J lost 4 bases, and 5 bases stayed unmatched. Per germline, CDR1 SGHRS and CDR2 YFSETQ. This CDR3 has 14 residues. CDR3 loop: CASSRGQGPDTQYF. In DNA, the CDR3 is TGCGCCAGCAGCCGTGGACAGGGCCCAGATACGCAGTATTTT.

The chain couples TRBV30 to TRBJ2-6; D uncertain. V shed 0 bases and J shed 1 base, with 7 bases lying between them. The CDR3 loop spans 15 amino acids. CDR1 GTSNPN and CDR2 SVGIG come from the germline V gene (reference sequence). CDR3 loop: CAWSVTFSGANVLTF. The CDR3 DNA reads TGTGCCTGGAGTGTAACGTTTTCTGGGGCCAACGTCCTGACTTTC.

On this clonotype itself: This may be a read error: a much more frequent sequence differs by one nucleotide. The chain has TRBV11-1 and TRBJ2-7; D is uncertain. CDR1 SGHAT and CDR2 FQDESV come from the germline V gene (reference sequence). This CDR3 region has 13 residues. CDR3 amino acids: CVSSEVGLGEQYF. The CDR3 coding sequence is TGTGTCAGCAGTGAAGTTGGGTTGGGCGAGCAGTACTTC. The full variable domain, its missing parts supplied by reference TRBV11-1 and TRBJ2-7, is EAEVAQSPRYKITEKSQAVAFWCDPISGHATLYWYRQILGQGPELLVQFQDESVVDDSQLPKDRFSAERLKGVDSTLKIQPAELGDSAMYLCVSSEVGLGEQYFGPGTRLTVT.

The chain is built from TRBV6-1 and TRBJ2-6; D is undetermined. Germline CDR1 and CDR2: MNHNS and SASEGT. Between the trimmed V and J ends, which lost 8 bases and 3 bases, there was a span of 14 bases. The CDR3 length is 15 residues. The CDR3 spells CASAVNPFGANVLTF. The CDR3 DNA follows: TGTGCCAGCGCGGTCAACCCCTTTGGGGCCAACGTCCTGACTTTC.

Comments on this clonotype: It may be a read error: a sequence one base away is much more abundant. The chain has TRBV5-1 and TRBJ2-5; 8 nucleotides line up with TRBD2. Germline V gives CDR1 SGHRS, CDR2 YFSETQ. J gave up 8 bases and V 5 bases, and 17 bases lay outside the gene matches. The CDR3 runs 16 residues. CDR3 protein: CASRVEGLAGPSTQYF. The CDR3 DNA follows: TGCGCCAGCAGGGTCGAAGGTCTAGCGGGCCCCTCTACCCAGTACTTC. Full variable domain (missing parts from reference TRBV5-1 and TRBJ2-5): KAGVTQTPRYLIKTRGQQVTLSCSPISGHRSVSWYQQTPGQGLQFLFEYFSETQRNKGNFPGRFSGRQFSNSRSEMNVSTLELGDSALYLCASRVEGLAGPSTQYFGPGTRLLVL.

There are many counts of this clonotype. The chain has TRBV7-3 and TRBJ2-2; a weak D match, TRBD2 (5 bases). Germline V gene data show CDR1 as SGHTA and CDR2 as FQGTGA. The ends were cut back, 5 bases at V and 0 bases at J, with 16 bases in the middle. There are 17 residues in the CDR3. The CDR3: CASSPLEVVANTGELFF. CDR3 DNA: TGTGCCAGCAGCCCCCTGGAGGTCGTAGCGAACACCGGGGAGCTGTTTTTT.

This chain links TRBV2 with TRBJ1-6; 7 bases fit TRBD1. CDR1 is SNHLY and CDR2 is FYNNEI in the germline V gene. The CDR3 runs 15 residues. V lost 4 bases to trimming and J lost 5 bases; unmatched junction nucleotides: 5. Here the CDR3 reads CASSALTGNNSPLHF. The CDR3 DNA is TGTGCCAGCAGTGCTTTGACAGGGAATAATTCACCCCTCCACTTT.

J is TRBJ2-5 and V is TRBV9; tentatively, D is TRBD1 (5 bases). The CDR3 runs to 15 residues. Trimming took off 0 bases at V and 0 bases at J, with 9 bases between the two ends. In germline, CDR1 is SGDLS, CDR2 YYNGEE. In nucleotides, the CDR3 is TGTGCCAGCAGCGTAGATGCAGGGAACCAAGAGACCCAGTACTTC. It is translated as CASSVDAGNQETQYF.

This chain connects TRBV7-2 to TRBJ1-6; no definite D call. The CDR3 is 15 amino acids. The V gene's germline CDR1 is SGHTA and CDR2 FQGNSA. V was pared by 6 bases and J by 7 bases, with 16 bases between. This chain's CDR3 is CASRVRVTGNSPLHF. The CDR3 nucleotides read TGTGCCAGCAGGGTGAGGGTAACGGGGAATTCACCCCTCCACTTT.

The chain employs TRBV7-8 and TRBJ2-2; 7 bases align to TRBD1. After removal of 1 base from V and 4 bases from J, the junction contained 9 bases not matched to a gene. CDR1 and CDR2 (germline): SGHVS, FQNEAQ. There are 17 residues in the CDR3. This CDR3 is CASSLEATGTGTGELFF. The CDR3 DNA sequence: TGTGCCAGCAGCTTAGAGGCGACAGGGACGGGCACCGGGGAGCTGTTTTTT.

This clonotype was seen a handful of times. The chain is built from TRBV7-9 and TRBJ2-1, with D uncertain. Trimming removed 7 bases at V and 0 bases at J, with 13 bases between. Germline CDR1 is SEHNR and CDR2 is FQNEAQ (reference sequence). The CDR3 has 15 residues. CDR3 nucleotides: TGTGCCAGCACCAAACAGACAAGCTCCTACAATGAGCAGTTCTTC. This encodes CASTKQTSSYNEQFF.

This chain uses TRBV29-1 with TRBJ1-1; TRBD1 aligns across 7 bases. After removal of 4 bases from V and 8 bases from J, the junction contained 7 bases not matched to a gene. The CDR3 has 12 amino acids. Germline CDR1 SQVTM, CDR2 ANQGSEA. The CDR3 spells CSVVRETGEAFF. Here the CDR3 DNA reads TGCAGCGTTGTACGGGAGACAGGGGAAGCTTTCTTT.

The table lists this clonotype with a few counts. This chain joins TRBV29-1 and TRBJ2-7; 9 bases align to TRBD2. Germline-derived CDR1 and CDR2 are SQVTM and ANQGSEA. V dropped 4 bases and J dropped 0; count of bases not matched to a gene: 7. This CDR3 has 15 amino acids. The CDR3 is CSVARAGGSSYEQYF. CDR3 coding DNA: TGCAGCGTTGCAAGGGCGGGAGGGAGCTCCTACGAGCAGTACTTC.

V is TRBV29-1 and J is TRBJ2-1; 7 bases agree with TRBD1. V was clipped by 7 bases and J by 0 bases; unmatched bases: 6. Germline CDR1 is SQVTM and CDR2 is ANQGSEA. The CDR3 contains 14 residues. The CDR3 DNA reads TGCAGCGCCATGACAGGGACCTCCTACAATGAGCAGTTCTTC. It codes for CSAMTGTSYNEQFF.

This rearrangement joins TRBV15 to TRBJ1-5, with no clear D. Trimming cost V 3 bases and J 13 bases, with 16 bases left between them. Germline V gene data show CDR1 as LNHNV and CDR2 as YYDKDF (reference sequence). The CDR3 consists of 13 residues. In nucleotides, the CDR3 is TGTGCCACCAGCAGGGTTAGCGGGATGCCGCAGCATTTT. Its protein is CATSRVSGMPQHF.

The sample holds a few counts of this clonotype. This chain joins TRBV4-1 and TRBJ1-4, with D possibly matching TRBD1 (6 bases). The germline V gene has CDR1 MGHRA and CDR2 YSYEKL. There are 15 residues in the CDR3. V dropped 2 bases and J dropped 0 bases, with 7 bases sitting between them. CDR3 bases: TGCGCCAGCAGCCAAACAGGGCCAACTAATGAAAAACTGTTTTTT. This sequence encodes CASSQTGPTNEKLFF.

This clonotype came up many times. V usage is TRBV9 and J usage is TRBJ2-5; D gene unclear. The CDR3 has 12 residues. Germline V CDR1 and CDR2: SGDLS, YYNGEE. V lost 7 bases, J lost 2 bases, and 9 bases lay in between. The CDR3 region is CASATEQETQYF. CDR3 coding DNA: TGTGCCAGCGCGACCGAACAAGAGACCCAGTACTTC.

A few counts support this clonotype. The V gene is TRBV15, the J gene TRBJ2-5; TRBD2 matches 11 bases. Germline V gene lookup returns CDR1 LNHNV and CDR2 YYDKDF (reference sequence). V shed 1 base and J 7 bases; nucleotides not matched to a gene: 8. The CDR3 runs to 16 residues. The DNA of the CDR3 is TGTGCCACCAGCAGAGGATCACTAGCGGGAGAGGTGACCCAGTACTTC. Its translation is CATSRGSLAGEVTQYF.

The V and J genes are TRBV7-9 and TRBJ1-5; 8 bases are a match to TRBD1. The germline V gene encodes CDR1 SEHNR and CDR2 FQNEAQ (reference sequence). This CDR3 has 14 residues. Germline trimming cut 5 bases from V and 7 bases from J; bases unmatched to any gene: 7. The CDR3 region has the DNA TGTGCCAGCAGCCATGGACAGGGTGGACAGCCCCAGCATTTT. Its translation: CASSHGQGGQPQHF.

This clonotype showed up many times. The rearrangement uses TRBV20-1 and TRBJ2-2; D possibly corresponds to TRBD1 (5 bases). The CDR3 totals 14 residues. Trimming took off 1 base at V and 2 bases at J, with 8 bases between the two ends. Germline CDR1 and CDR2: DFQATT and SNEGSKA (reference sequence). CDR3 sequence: CSARAQGNTGELFF. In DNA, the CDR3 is TGCAGTGCTAGAGCCCAGGGAAACACCGGGGAGCTGTTTTTT.

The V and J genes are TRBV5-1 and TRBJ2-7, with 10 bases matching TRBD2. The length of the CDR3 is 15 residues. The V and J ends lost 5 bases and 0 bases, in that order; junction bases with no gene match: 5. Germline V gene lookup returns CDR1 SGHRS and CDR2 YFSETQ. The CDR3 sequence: CASRTGTSDSYEQYF. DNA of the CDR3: TGCGCCAGCAGAACAGGGACTAGCGACTCCTACGAGCAGTACTTC.

The CDR3 spells CSARDTGTATNYGYTF. The CDR3 bases are TGCAGTGCTAGAGATACCGGGACAGCGACTAACTATGGCTACACCTTC. This chain connects TRBV20-1 to TRBJ1-2, with TRBD1 matching over 7 bases. The ends lost 0 bases at V and 0 bases at J; junction bases unmatched: 7. Germline loops: CDR1 DFQATT, CDR2 SNEGSKA (reference sequence). CDR3 length: 16 residues.

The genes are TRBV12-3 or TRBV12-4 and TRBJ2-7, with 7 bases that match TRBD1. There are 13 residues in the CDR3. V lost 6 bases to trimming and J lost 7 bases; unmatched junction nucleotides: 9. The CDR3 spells CASSRDSAWEQYF. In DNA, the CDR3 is TGTGCCAGCAGCCGGGACAGCGCCTGGGAGCAGTACTTC.

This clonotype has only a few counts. CDR3 region: CAIRGGQGMTQYF. In DNA, the CDR3 is TGTGCCATCAGGGGAGGACAGGGAATGACCCAGTACTTC. The V call is TRBV10-3, the J call TRBJ2-5; 8 bases agree with TRBD1. J lost 7 bases, V lost 6 bases, and 7 bases had no gene match. CDR1 and CDR2 from the germline V gene are ENHRY and SYGVKD. There are 13 residues in the CDR3.

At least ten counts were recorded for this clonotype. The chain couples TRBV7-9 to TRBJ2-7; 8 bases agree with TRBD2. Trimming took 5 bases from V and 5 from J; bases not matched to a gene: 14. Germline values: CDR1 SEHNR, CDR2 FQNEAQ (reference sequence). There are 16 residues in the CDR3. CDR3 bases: TGTGCCAGCAGCCTCCGGCGTGTAGCGGGAAAGGACGAGCAGTACTTC. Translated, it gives CASSLRRVAGKDEQYF.

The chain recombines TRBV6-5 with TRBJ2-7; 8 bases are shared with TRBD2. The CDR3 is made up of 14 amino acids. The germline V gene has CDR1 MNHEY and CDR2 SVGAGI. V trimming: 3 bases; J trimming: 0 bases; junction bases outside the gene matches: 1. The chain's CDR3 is CASSYTSGSYEQYF. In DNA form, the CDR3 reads TGTGCCAGCAGTTATACTAGCGGCTCCTACGAGCAGTACTTC.